A single sample is the source of the 24 T cell receptor beta chains below, sequenced in a study of cytomegalovirus exposure and HLA in healthy donors. TCRdb keeps only in-frame clones here, not all; method: immunoSEQ multiplex PCR. The sample has about 110,000 clones, about nine tenths seen once. Sequencing input: PBMCs. Source of these receptors: a woman younger than 30 in good health and CMV-seronegative.

V is TRBV2 and J is TRBJ2-2, with 10 nucleotides matching TRBD2. The CDR3 has 14 amino acids. V was clipped by 7 bases and J by 5 bases; unmatched bases: 4. The germline V gene has CDR1 SNHLY and CDR2 FYNNEI. The CDR3 here is CASKLAGGTGELFF. CDR3 nucleotide sequence: TGTGCCAGCAAGTTAGCGGGAGGAACCGGGGAGCTGTTTTTT.

The chain carries TRBV7-7 and TRBJ1-1; TRBD1 aligns across 11 bases. This CDR3 is 18 amino acids long. Per the germline V gene, CDR1 is SSHAT and CDR2 is FNYEAQ (reference sequence). V lost 5 bases and J lost 5; bases outside the gene matches: 16. The CDR3 is CASSIPGQGAWELTEAFF. CDR3 sequence (DNA): TGTGCCAGCAGCATTCCAGGACAGGGGGCGTGGGAGTTGACTGAAGCTTTCTTT.

This chain uses TRBV6-4 with TRBJ1-1; unclear D gene. The V end lost 8 bases, the J end lost 1 base, and 14 bases lay between the germline ends. This CDR3 has 14 amino acids. Germline assignment: CDR1 MRHNA and CDR2 SNTAGT. The CDR3 nucleotides are TGTGCCAGCTTCTCGGAGACCTGGAACACTGAAGCTTTCTTT. It codes for CASFSETWNTEAFF.

This clone came up once. The chain carries TRBV11-2 and TRBJ1-3; D is possibly TRBD1 (5 bases). The CDR3 is 16 residues long. Germline lookup yields CDR1 SGHAT and CDR2 FQNNGV. V was trimmed by 1 base and J by 6 bases, leaving 16 bases between them. The CDR3 DNA reads TGTGCCAGCAGCTTAGGGGCCAGGGTAATAGAAAACACCATATATTTT. It yields the protein CASSLGARVIENTIYF. Full variable domain (outside the CDR3, taken from reference TRBV11-2 and TRBJ1-3): EAGVAQSPRYKIIEKRQSVAFWCNPISGHATLYWYQQILGQGPKLLIQFQNNGVVDDSQLPKDRFSAERLKGVDSTLKIQPAKLEDSAVYLCASSLGARVIENTIYFGEGSWLTVV.

This chain uses TRBV9 with TRBJ2-3; 7 bases match TRBD2. In germline, CDR1 is SGDLS, CDR2 YYNGEE. Trimming at V came to 5 bases and at J to 2 bases, leaving 8 bases not matched to a gene. The CDR3 runs 15 residues. CDR3 DNA sequence: TGTGCCAGCAGTGATGCAGCGGGGAACACAGATACGCAGTATTTT. It specifies CASSDAAGNTDTQYF.

This rearrangement joins TRBV7-9 to TRBJ2-1; 9 nucleotides align to TRBD2. Trimming cost V 2 bases and J 13 bases; bases outside gene matches: 6. The CDR3 extends over 13 amino acids. Germline CDR1 reads SEHNR; CDR2 reads FQNEAQ (reference sequence). The CDR3 sequence: CASSLTSGSSQFF. The CDR3 bases are TGTGCCAGCAGCTTAACTAGCGGGTCATCCCAGTTCTTC.

The V gene is TRBV5-8, the J gene TRBJ1-2, with 7 positions matching TRBD1. V shed 0 bases and J 5 bases; nucleotides not matched to a gene: 1. CDR3 length: 13 residues. Germline V gene sequence: CDR1 SGHTS, CDR2 YDEGEE. CDR3 in DNA: TGTGCCAGCAGCTTGGGCAGGGGGTATGGCTACACCTTC. It codes for CASSLGRGYGYTF.

DNA of the CDR3: TGTGCCACCAGCCGAACTGATACCTACGAGCAGTACTTC. It translates to CATSRTDTYEQYF. This chain joins TRBV15 and TRBJ2-7; no definite D call. The CDR3 is 13 residues long. Trimming removed 5 bases at V and 2 bases at J, with 10 bases between. CDR1 LNHNV and CDR2 YYDKDF come from the germline V gene (reference sequence).

In its sample, this clone was seen once. The chain links TRBV6-6 to TRBJ2-1; 7 bases map to TRBD2. Losses at the gene ends were 5 bases for V and 8 bases for J; bases not matched to a gene: 0. The CDR3 contains 11 residues. The germline V gene has CDR1 MNHNY and CDR2 SVGAGI (reference sequence). CDR3 amino acids: CASSRGDEQFF. The CDR3 coding sequence is TGTGCCAGCAGTCGGGGGGATGAGCAGTTCTTC.

The chain has TRBV14 and TRBJ2-5; 7 bases are a match to TRBD1. V shed 5 bases, J shed 5 bases, and the junction held 8 bases outside the gene matches. From germline, CDR1 is SGHDN and CDR2 FVKESK. The CDR3 is 14 residues long. DNA of the CDR3: TGTGCCAGCAGCTCTCGACAGGGAGCGGAGACCCAGTACTTC. It codes for CASSSRQGAETQYF.

V gene TRBV11-2 combines with J gene TRBJ1-1; 9 bases map to TRBD1. There are 15 residues in the CDR3. Germline lookup yields CDR1 SGHAT and CDR2 FQNNGV. V lost 5 bases, J lost 3 bases, and 7 bases stayed unmatched. The CDR3 DNA reads TGTGCCAGCAGCCGTGGGGGACAGGGCGACACTGAAGCTTTCTTT. Translated, it gives CASSRGGQGDTEAFF.

The rearrangement uses TRBV9 and TRBJ2-6, with 9 bases that match TRBD1. This CDR3 is built from 18 residues. Germline CDR1 is SGDLS and CDR2 is YYNGEE. The V segment lost 3 bases and the J segment 0 bases; nucleotides outside the gene matches: 7. This CDR3 reads CASSGRQGGPSGANVLTF. As DNA, the CDR3 is TGTGCCAGCAGCGGGAGACAGGGGGGCCCCTCTGGGGCCAACGTCCTGACTTTC.

The rearrangement joins TRBV6-6 to TRBJ1-2, with 7 nucleotides matching TRBD1. Germline V gene data show CDR1 as MNHNY and CDR2 as SVGAGI (reference sequence). The CDR3 extends over 15 amino acids. Germline trimming cut 6 bases from V and 2 bases from J; bases unmatched to any gene: 9. The CDR3 protein is CASRPTGAANYGYTF. For the CDR3, the DNA is TGTGCCAGCAGACCCACAGGGGCCGCAAACTATGGCTACACCTTC.

The chain is built from TRBV4-3 and TRBJ1-1; no definite D call. This CDR3 is built from 12 residues. Germline V gene lookup returns CDR1 LGHNA and CDR2 YSLEER. V was trimmed by 3 bases and J by 2 bases, leaving 4 bases between them. For the CDR3, the DNA is TGCGCCAGCAGCCAGCTAAACACTGAAGCTTTCTTT. The encoded protein is CASSQLNTEAFF.

About this clone itself: One junction end disagrees with the germline gene, perhaps due to a read error. This chain links TRBV20-1 with TRBJ1-1; D possibly corresponds to TRBD1 (5 bases). CDR3 length: 11 residues. Per germline, CDR1 DFQATT and CDR2 SNEGSKA (reference sequence). The CDR3 DNA is TGCAGTGCTAGTCAGGGCGCTGAGGCTTTCTTT. Protein sequence: CSASQGAEAFF.

The chain has TRBV10-2 and TRBJ2-7, with 8 bases lining up with TRBD2. V lost 7 bases, J lost 2 bases, and 4 bases stayed unmatched. The CDR3 consists of 13 residues. Germline V CDR1 and CDR2: WSHSY, SAAADI. This CDR3 reads CASTRAGAYEQYF. CDR3 coding DNA: TGCGCCAGCACCAGAGCGGGGGCCTACGAGCAGTACTTC.

V gene TRBV19 combines with J gene TRBJ1-1; D is uncertain. V gave up 7 bases and J gave up 1 base, with 16 bases separating them. This CDR3 is 15 amino acids long. Germline-derived CDR1 and CDR2 are LNHDA and SQIVND (reference sequence). CDR3 sequence (DNA): TGTGCCAGTATAGATCTCTCCTTTGGGAACACTGAAGCTTTCTTT. As protein: CASIDLSFGNTEAFF.

This clone was observed a single time. The chain is built from TRBV7-3 and TRBJ2-1, with TRBD2 matching 10 bases. After removal of 3 bases from V and 0 bases from J, the junction contained 2 bases not matched to a gene. The CDR3 totals 16 residues. Germline lookup yields CDR1 SGHTA and CDR2 FQGTGA. The CDR3 DNA reads as TGTGCCAGCAGCTTTAGCGGGGGGATCTCCTACAATGAGCAGTTCTTC. Amino acid sequence: CASSFSGGISYNEQFF.

CDR3 in DNA: TGCGCCAGCAGCCACGGTTACGGACAGGGTAGAAAACTGTTTTTT. Translated, it gives CASSHGYGQGRKLFF. The rearrangement links TRBV4-1 to TRBJ1-4; TRBD1 aligns across 8 bases. The CDR3 length is 15 residues. J gave up 10 bases and V 3 bases, and 10 bases lay outside the gene matches. CDR1 MGHRA and CDR2 YSYEKL come from the germline V gene.

The rearrangement links TRBV28 to TRBJ2-7; D is uncertain. Germline loops: CDR1 MDHEN, CDR2 SYDVKM. This CDR3 spans 12 amino acids. Trimming removed 1 base at V and 7 bases at J, with 8 bases between. In DNA form, the CDR3 reads TGTGCCAGCAGTTTATTGCTGGAGGAGCAGTACTTC. Translation: CASSLLLEEQYF.

The table lists this clone with a few counts. The J gene is TRBJ2-3, the V gene TRBV13; TRBD2 agrees at 8 bases. V gave up 2 bases and J gave up 1 base; unmatched junction bases: 5. The germline gives CDR1 PRHDT, CDR2 FYEKMQ (reference sequence). The CDR3 sequence is 16 residues long. Written as DNA, the CDR3 is TGTGCCAGCAGCTTATACAGCGGGGGTCGCACAGATACGCAGTATTTT. It yields the protein CASSLYSGGRTDTQYF.

The chain carries TRBV18 and TRBJ2-3; 12 bases are shared with TRBD2. The CDR3 totals 16 residues. The germline V gene encodes CDR1 KGHSH and CDR2 LQKENI. Trimming cost V 2 bases and J 6 bases; bases outside gene matches: 6. The CDR3 spells CASSPRLAGAGDTQYF. In DNA, the CDR3 is TGTGCCAGCTCACCAAGACTAGCGGGGGCCGGGGATACGCAGTATTTT.

The chain carries TRBV7-6 and TRBJ1-1, with 9 bases fitting TRBD1. The CDR3 spans 14 residues. V shed 2 bases, J shed 6 bases, and the junction held 4 bases outside the gene matches. Germline CDR1 SGHVS, CDR2 FNYEAQ. The CDR3 bases are TGTGCCAGCAGCTTACAACAGGGGGCCCCTGAAGCTTTCTTT. Translated: CASSLQQGAPEAFF.

V usage is TRBV27 and J usage is TRBJ2-1; 14 positions agree with TRBD2. V lost 4 bases, J lost 6 bases, and 2 bases stayed unmatched. CDR1 and CDR2 (germline): MNHEY, SMNVEV (reference sequence). The CDR3 is made up of 15 amino acids. The CDR3, as DNA: TGTGCCAGCAGTTGGGGGACTAGCGGGAGCAATGAGCAGTTCTTC. Translating gives CASSWGTSGSNEQFF.